One and the same sample provided the 25 T cell receptor beta chains below, sequenced in a study of Ad26.COV2.S vaccination and SARS-CoV-2 variants (dated by TCRdb to the early 2020s). Libraries were made using the immunoSEQ multiplex PCR assay. The clones in this table, taken by TCRdb from immuneACCESS, are in-frame only. Not every clone is retained; where verified, under half of the shortfall comes from an unresolved V gene, and the cause of the rest is unknown. This sample gives more than 120,000 clones in total; roughly 90% of them show up just once. Together, the top ten hold about 5% of the sample. The sample's time point label, in plain terms: individuals recovered from natural SARS-CoV-2 infection. Specimen: peripheral blood, collected after recovery from COVID-19. The source of these receptors is a human donor who had recovered from COVID-19.

This chain joins TRBV5-4 and TRBJ2-1, with D unresolved. The CDR3 extends over 13 amino acids. V was trimmed by 0 bases and J by 7 bases, leaving 8 bases between them. Per germline, CDR1 SGHNT and CDR2 YYREEE (reference sequence). The CDR3 DNA sequence: TGTGCCAGCAGCTTGGATGCGCGGAATGAGCAGTTCTTC. Its protein is CASSLDARNEQFF.

This clone has ten or more counts. The genes are TRBV5-4 and TRBJ1-2, with D tentatively TRBD1 (5 bases). This CDR3 is 14 amino acids long. The germline CDR1 and CDR2 sequences are SGHNT and YYREEE (reference sequence). Trimming pared 1 base from V and 6 bases from J, leaving 13 bases between. CDR3 sequence reads: CASSLWGRADGYTF. CDR3 nucleotides: TGTGCCAGCAGCTTGTGGGGCAGGGCAGATGGCTACACCTTC. Based on the CDR3 plus reference TRBV5-4 and TRBJ1-2, the full variable domain is ETGVTQSPTHLIKTRGQQVTLRCSSQSGHNTVSWYQQALGQGPQFIFQYYREEENGRGNFPPRFSGLQFPNYSSELNVNALELDDSALYLCASSLWGRADGYTFGSGTRLTVV.

With respect to this clone: A much more abundant neighbour one base away suggests this may be a read error. This CDR3 is also generated by other DNA sequences in the sample. V usage is TRBV20-1 and J usage is TRBJ1-2, with 10 bases aligning to TRBD1. This CDR3 region has 11 residues. Looked up from germline, CDR1 is DFQATT and CDR2 is SNEGSKA (reference sequence). The V segment lost 6 bases and the J segment 8 bases; nucleotides outside the gene matches: 3. This CDR3 reads CSAKTGGGYTF. In DNA, the CDR3 is TGCAGTGCCAAGACAGGGGGCGGCTACACCTTC.

The chain links TRBV7-9 to TRBJ1-1; D is undetermined. The CDR3 extends over 15 amino acids. Trimming removed 1 base at V and 7 bases at J, with 16 bases between. Germline assignment: CDR1 SEHNR and CDR2 FQNEAQ (reference sequence). The CDR3 region has the DNA TGTGCCAGCAGCTTAGGCTCTTTGGTTATTAATGAAGCTTTCTTT. Protein product: CASSLGSLVINEAFF.

This chain uses TRBV5-1 with TRBJ1-1; D may be TRBD1 (6 bases). CDR3 length: 15 residues. V was shortened by 0 bases and J by 6 bases, with 15 bases between the two germline ends. Germline loops: CDR1 SGHRS, CDR2 YFSETQ. Written as DNA, the CDR3 is TGCGCCAGCAGCTTGGCCTGGGGGGCGTCCGCTGAAGCTTTCTTT. It yields the protein CASSLAWGASAEAFF.

The chain recombines TRBV5-5 with TRBJ1-1; D might be TRBD1 (6 bases). Germline CDR1 is SGHKS and CDR2 is YYEKEE (reference sequence). V was shortened by 3 bases and J by 1 base, with 7 bases between the two germline ends. This CDR3 is 13 amino acids long. The CDR3 loop reads CASSSGQNTEAFF. CDR3 sequence (DNA): TGTGCCAGCAGCTCGGGACAGAACACTGAAGCTTTCTTT.

V gene TRBV7-9 combines with J gene TRBJ1-5; D is possibly TRBD1 (5 bases). The CDR3 contains 15 residues. Germline V gives CDR1 SEHNR, CDR2 FQNEAQ (reference sequence). Trimming stripped 1 base from V and 5 bases from J, with 12 bases between. CDR3 loop: CASSLDSAGHQPQHF. CDR3 sequence (DNA): TGTGCCAGCAGCTTAGATTCGGCAGGGCATCAGCCCCAGCATTTT.

The chain employs TRBV7-2 and TRBJ1-2; D might be TRBD1 (5 bases). Deletions cut 3 bases from V and 0 bases from J, with 11 bases between. The CDR3 loop spans 15 amino acids. Germline assignment: CDR1 SGHTA and CDR2 FQGNSA. CDR3 amino acids: CASSFGDRANYGYTF. CDR3 DNA: TGTGCCAGCAGCTTTGGGGACCGAGCTAACTATGGCTACACCTTC.

This sequence joins TRBV24-1 and TRBJ2-5; D is unresolved. V lost 2 bases to trimming and J lost 5 bases, with 2 bases between them. The CDR3 runs to 11 residues. Germline V gives CDR1 KGHDR, CDR2 SFDVKD. The chain's CDR3 is CATSDYETQYF. In DNA form, the CDR3 reads TGTGCCACCAGTGATTATGAGACCCAGTACTTC.

This clone was counted between two and nine times. The rearrangement joins TRBV30 to TRBJ1-1, with 9 bases matching TRBD1. The germline gives CDR1 GTSNPN, CDR2 SVGIG (reference sequence). V was clipped by 5 bases and J by 5 bases; unmatched bases: 3. The CDR3 has 12 amino acids. The DNA for the CDR3 is TGTGCCTGGCGGACAGGGGAGACTGAAGCTTTCTTT. This codes for CAWRTGETEAFF.

This rearrangement joins TRBV5-1 to TRBJ1-1, with D maybe TRBD1 (5 bases). The CDR3 sequence is 14 residues long. CDR1 is SGHRS and CDR2 is YFSETQ in the germline V gene. V lost 0 bases and J lost 3, with 9 bases in between. CDR3 sequence reads: CASSLGWGDTEAFF. CDR3 nucleotides: TGCGCCAGCAGCTTGGGTTGGGGCGACACTGAAGCTTTCTTT.

The chain joins TRBV6-1 to TRBJ2-5, with a tentative D call TRBD1 (6 bases). V shed 1 base and J shed 6 bases, with 9 bases lying between them. This CDR3 comprises 13 residues. CDR1 is MNHNS and CDR2 is SASEGT in the germline V gene. The CDR3 here is CASSEGDKQTQYF. CDR3 nucleotide sequence: TGTGCCAGCAGTGAAGGGGACAAACAGACCCAGTACTTC.

The DNA for the CDR3 is TGTGCCAGCAGCGCGGGGGATACTAACTATGGCTACACCTTC. Residues: CASSAGDTNYGYTF. The chain is built from TRBV7-2 and TRBJ1-2; D is perhaps TRBD1 (5 bases). From germline, CDR1 is SGHTA and CDR2 FQGNSA. This CDR3 is built from 14 residues. Trimming took 5 bases from V and 0 from J, leaving 10 bases between them.

The chain carries TRBV5-1 and TRBJ2-1; 7 bases line up with TRBD1. The J segment lost 5 bases and the V segment lost 0 bases, leaving 8 bases of the junction unmatched. The CDR3 spans 16 residues. Germline V CDR1 and CDR2: SGHRS, YFSETQ. The chain's CDR3 is CASSLVKGGADNEQFF. The CDR3 DNA is TGCGCCAGCAGCTTGGTAAAAGGGGGCGCGGACAATGAGCAGTTCTTC.

The chain links TRBV5-1 to TRBJ2-7, with 7 nucleotides matching TRBD1. CDR3 length equals 13 residues. The trim removed 3 bases at V and 3 bases at J, leaving 3 bases unmatched. Per germline, CDR1 SGHRS and CDR2 YFSETQ. The CDR3 DNA follows: TGCGCCAGCAGCTCTAACAGGGGCTACGAGCAGTACTTC. Its protein product is CASSSNRGYEQYF.

In the case of this clone: One end of the junction is discordant with germline, which a read error may explain. The chain recombines TRBV28 with TRBJ2-7; 7 positions match TRBD2. The CDR3 has 18 residues. Germline V CDR1 and CDR2: MDHEN, SYDVKM. The CDR3, as DNA: TGTGCCAGTAGTTTCCTATTTCGGGACTACTCGAGCTCCTACGAGCAGTACTTC. The encoded protein is CASSFLFRDYSSSYEQYF.

The genes are TRBV7-8 and TRBJ2-1; D is possibly TRBD1 or TRBD2 (5 bases each). CDR3 length equals 16 residues. Trimming cost V 5 bases and J 5 bases, with 19 bases left between them. Germline V gene data show CDR1 as SGHVS and CDR2 as FQNEAQ. CDR3 sequence: CASSLFLKSGHNEQFF. The CDR3 region has the DNA TGTGCCAGCAGCCTATTTTTGAAGTCGGGGCACAATGAGCAGTTCTTC.

This clone has a handful of counts. The chain uses TRBV7-9 and TRBJ1-2; 7 bases fit TRBD1. The V and J ends lost 1 base and 8 bases, in that order; junction bases with no gene match: 7. CDR1 SEHNR and CDR2 FQNEAQ come from the germline V gene (reference sequence). The CDR3 extends over 14 amino acids. In DNA, the CDR3 is TGTGCCAGCAGCTTAGGCCGGGACAGAGGGGGCTACACCTTC. Protein: CASSLGRDRGGYTF.

The V call is TRBV19, the J call TRBJ1-5, with 7 bases matching TRBD1. The germline gives CDR1 LNHDA, CDR2 SQIVND (reference sequence). The junction had 14 bases not matched to a gene; V was cut back by 5 bases and J by 4 bases. The CDR3 spans 17 residues. The CDR3 region is CASSEVTAGQLNQPQHF. CDR3 in DNA: TGTGCCAGTAGTGAAGTAACCGCGGGACAGTTGAATCAGCCCCAGCATTTT.

The rearrangement uses TRBV7-2 and TRBJ1-1, with D perhaps matching TRBD1 (5 bases). V was cut by 7 bases and J by 0 bases, with 18 bases left in between. The CDR3 covers 16 residues. Germline CDR1 and CDR2: SGHTA and FQGNSA. The CDR3 DNA reads as TGTGCCAGCACACGTTTGGGGGATGGCCTGAACACTGAAGCTTTCTTT. Translated: CASTRLGDGLNTEAFF.

This clone came up once. This chain links TRBV6-2 or TRBV6-3 with TRBJ1-1, with TRBD1 as a possible D gene (6 bases). Trimming removed 0 bases from V and 3 bases from J, with 11 bases in between. In germline, CDR1 is MNHEY, CDR2 SVGEGT. CDR3 size: 15 residues. CDR3 region: CASSYSWGRDTEAFF. The CDR3 bases are TGTGCCAGCAGTTACTCTTGGGGGCGAGACACTGAAGCTTTCTTT.

The genes are TRBV4-3 and TRBJ2-5; no clear D. CDR3 length: 14 amino acids. Germline loops: CDR1 LGHNA, CDR2 YSLEER. V was pared by 1 base and J by 5 bases, with 11 bases between. CDR3 DNA sequence: TGCGCCAGCAGCCAAGCGAAGGGTGTGGAGACCCAGTACTTC. It codes for CASSQAKGVETQYF.

This chain links TRBV2 with TRBJ2-5; D gene uncertain. The germline V gene has CDR1 SNHLY and CDR2 FYNNEI. CDR3 length: 12 residues. Trimming removed 8 bases from V and 5 bases from J, with 12 bases in between. The CDR3 DNA sequence: TGTGCCAGCGGGTCGTCCGTGGAGACCCAGTACTTC. It encodes CASGSSVETQYF.

CDR3 sequence: CASSQTGTNTGELFF. The CDR3 bases are TGCGCCAGCAGCCAAACAGGAACGAACACCGGGGAGCTGTTTTTT. This chain uses TRBV4-1 with TRBJ2-2; possible D gene TRBD1, 5 bases. CDR3 length equals 15 residues. Germline assignment: CDR1 MGHRA and CDR2 YSYEKL. V lost 2 bases, J lost 0 bases, and 7 bases lay in between.

V usage is TRBV7-9 and J usage is TRBJ2-5; 7 bases fit TRBD1. CDR1 and CDR2 from the germline V gene are SEHNR and FQNEAQ (reference sequence). V shed 5 bases, J shed 2 bases, and the junction held 11 bases outside the gene matches. The length of the CDR3 is 16 residues. The CDR3: CASSPPNRGPQETQYF. Here the CDR3 DNA reads TGTGCCAGCAGCCCCCCGAACAGGGGTCCGCAAGAGACCCAGTACTTC.